The clone carrying this T cell receptor beta chain was seen a handful of times. The data derive from a study of blood T cells in healthy people across ages. It was with a sample-barcoded 5' primer and a J-beta primer mix that a second PCR of about 7 to 12 cycles was run. MiXCR, applied by TCRdb to the 5' RACE reads, yields one record per CDR3 protein. This table holds around 710,000 distinct CDR3 sequences, roughly two fifths found once. From germline, CDR1 is DFQATT and CDR2 SNEGSKA (reference sequence). This CDR3 region has 15 residues. Germline trimming cut 5 bases from V and 2 bases from J; bases unmatched to any gene: 7.

The source material was blood. The chain couples TRBV20-1 to TRBJ2-3, with 10 bases identical to TRBD2. The TCR originated in a woman aged 60-75 years in good health. The CDR3 is CSAARTSGSTDTQYF. The CDR3 DNA is TGCAGTGCTGCCCGGACTAGCGGTTCCACAGATACGCAGTATTTT.